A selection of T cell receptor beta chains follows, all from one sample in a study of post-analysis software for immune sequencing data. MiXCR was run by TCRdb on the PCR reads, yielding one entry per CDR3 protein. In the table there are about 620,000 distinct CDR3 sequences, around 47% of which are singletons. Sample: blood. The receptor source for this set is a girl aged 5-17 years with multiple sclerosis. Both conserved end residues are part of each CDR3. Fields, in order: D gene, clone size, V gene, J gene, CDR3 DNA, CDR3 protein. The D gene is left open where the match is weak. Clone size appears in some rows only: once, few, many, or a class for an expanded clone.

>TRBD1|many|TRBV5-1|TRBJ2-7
TGCGCCAGCAGCCGGGACAGGGGAGACGAGCAGTACTTC
CASSRDRGDEQYF
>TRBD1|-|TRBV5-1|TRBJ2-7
TGCGCCAGCAGCTTGGGGACAGGGGAAGAGCAGTACTTC
CASSLGTGEEQYF
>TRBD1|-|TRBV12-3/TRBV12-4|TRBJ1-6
TGTGCCAGCAGGGGACAGAGCAATTCACCCCTCCACTTT
CASRGQSNSPLHF
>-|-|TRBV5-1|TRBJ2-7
TGCGCCAGCGGAGCGGCGAGCTCCTACGAGCAGTACTTC
CASGAASSYEQYF
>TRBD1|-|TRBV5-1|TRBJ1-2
TGCGCCAGCAGCCTGGGACAGGCACTCTATGGCTACACCTTC
CASSLGQALYGYTF
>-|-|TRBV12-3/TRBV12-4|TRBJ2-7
TGTGCCAGCAGCCGAAACCGTAGATACGAGCAGTACTTC
CASSRNRRYEQYF
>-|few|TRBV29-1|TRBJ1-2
TGCAGCGTTGACGGGGGTTCGAACTATGGCTACACCTTC
CSVDGGSNYGYTF
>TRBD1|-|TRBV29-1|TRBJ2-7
TGCAGCGCCCACTTGGAACAGGGGGTTCACGAGCAGTACTTC
CSAHLEQGVHEQYF
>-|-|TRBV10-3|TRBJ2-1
TGTGCCATGGCGCAGGGCAATGAGCAGTTCTTC
CAMAQGNEQFF
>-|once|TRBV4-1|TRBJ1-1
TGCGCCAGCAGCCAAGGTGCCCGGAACACTGAAGCTTTCTTT
CASSQGARNTEAFF
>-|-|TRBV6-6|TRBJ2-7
TGTGCCAGCAGGGTGGCCTCTCGGGACGAGCAGTACTTC
CASRVASRDEQYF
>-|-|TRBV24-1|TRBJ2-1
TGTGCCACCAGTGCGCAGGGCGTATTATGGAACAATGAGCAGTTCTTC
CATSAQGVLWNNEQFF
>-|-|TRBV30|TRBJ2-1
TGTGCCTGGAGTCCTGTTAGGGGGGCGAACAATGAGCAGTTCTTC
CAWSPVRGANNEQFF
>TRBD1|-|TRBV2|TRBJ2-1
TGTGCCAGCAGCGGTCCCGGGACAGGGTACCATGAGCAGTTCTTC
CASSGPGTGYHEQFF
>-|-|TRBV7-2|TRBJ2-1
TGTGCCAGCAGCTTCCGGGACGGCAATGAGCAGTTCTTC
CASSFRDGNEQFF
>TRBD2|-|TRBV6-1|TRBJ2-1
TGTGCCAGCAGTGATAAAAGGACTAGGTCCTGGAGCAATGATGAGCAGTTCTTC
CASSDKRTRSWSNDEQFF
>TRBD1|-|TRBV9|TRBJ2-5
TGTGCCAGCAGCGTAGACGGGACAGCTCAAGAGACCCAGTACTTC
CASSVDGTAQETQYF
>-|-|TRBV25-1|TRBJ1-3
TGTGCCAGCAGTGAGCCGACAGACGCTAGATCTGGAAACACCATATATTTT
CASSEPTDARSGNTIYF
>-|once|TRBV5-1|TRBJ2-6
TGCGCCAGCAGCTGGACCGGTGGAGGGGCCAACGTCCTGACTTTC
CASSWTGGGANVLTF
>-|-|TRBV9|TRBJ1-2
TGTGCCAGCACCGGAGATCCAGGGGCCTATGGCTACACCTTC
CASTGDPGAYGYTF
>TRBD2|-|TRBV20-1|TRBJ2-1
TGCAGTGCCGGACTAGGTGGTAATGAGCAGTTCTTC
CSAGLGGNEQFF
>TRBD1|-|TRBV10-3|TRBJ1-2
TGTGCCATCAGCGGGACAGGGGCGTGGGGCTACACCTTC
CAISGTGAWGYTF
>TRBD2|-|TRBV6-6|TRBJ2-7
TGTGCCAGCAGTACTTTTGCGGGAGGGGGTGTCGAGCAGTACTTC
CASSTFAGGGVEQYF
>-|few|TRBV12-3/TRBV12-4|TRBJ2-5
TGTGCCAGCAGCTACACCCTCGGGACCCAGTACTTC
CASSYTLGTQYF
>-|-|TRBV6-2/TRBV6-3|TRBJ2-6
TGTGCCAGCAGAGTGGACTCTGGGGCCAACGTCCTGACTTTC
CASRVDSGANVLTF
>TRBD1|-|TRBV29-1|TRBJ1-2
TGCAGCGTTGAAGATTTTTCAACAGGGGCCGATAGCTATGGCTACACCTTC
CSVEDFSTGADSYGYTF
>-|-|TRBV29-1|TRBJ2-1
TGCAGCGTTGATACGGGGAGGAATGAGCAGTTCTTC
CSVDTGRNEQFF
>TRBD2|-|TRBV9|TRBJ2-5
TGTGCCAGCAGCTTGGGACTAGTGGGGAAAGAGACCCAGTACTTC
CASSLGLVGKETQYF
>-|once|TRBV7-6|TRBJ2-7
TGTGCCAGCAGCTTTATGTGGACTCCCCAGGGTTCGGACGAGCAGTACTTC
CASSFMWTPQGSDEQYF
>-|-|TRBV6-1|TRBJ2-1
TGTGCCAGCAGGAGATCGGTTAATGAGCAGTTCTTC
CASRRSVNEQFF
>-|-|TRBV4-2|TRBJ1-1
TGTGCCAGCAGCGCACGCAGGAGGAACACTGAAGCTTTCTTT
CASSARRRNTEAFF
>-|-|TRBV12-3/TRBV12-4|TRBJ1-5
TGTGCCAGCGGAGGCCTGGGTCAGCCCCAGCATTTT
CASGGLGQPQHF
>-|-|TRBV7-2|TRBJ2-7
TGTGCCAGCAGCCCCTCGAATAGCGGCTACGAGCAGTACTTC
CASSPSNSGYEQYF
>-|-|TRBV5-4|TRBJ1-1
TGTGCCAGCAGCTCCGGGCGCCAAAACACTGAAGCTTTCTTT
CASSSGRQNTEAFF
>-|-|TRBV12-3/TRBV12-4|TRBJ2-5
TGTGCCAGCAGGATTTGGGCAAATCAAGAGACCCAGTACTTC
CASRIWANQETQYF
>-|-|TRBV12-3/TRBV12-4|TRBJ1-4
TGTGCCAGCAGTTCGGACAGTTCAAATGAAAAACTGTTTTTT
CASSSDSSNEKLFF
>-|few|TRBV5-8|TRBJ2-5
TGTGCCAGCAGCCCTGGTTCGGGGGCGGCTGCGGAGACCCAGTACTTC
CASSPGSGAAAETQYF
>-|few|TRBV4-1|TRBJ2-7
TGCGCCAGCAGCCAAGCCTACGGGACTGGGGGTTACGAGCAGTACTTC
CASSQAYGTGGYEQYF